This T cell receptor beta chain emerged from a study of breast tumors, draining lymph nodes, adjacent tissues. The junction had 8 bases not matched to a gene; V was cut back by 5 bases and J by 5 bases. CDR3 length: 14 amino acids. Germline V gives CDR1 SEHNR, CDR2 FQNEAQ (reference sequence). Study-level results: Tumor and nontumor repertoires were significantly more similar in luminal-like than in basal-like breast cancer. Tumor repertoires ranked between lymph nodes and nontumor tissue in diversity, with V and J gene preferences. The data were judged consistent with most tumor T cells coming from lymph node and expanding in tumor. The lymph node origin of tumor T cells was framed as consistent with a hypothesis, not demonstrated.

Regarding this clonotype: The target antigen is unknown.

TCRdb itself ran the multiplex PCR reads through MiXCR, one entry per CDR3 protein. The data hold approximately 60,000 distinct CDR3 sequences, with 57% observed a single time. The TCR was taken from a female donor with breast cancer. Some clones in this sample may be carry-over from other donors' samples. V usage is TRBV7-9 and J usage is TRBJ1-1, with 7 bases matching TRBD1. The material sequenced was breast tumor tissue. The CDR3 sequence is CASSLRQGMTEAFF. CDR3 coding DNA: TGTGCCAGCAGCCTTCGACAGGGTATGACTGAAGCTTTCTTT.